A selection of T cell receptor beta chains follows, all from one sample in a study of cytotoxic CD8 clonotypes in ibrutinib-treated CLL. TCRdb's table, derived via immunoSEQ multiplex PCR, lists solely in-frame clones and lacks some. Counted here are 250,000 to 350,000 clones, more than 70% occurring once; the ten biggest clones make up approximately 5.1%. The sequences come from PBMCs, collected at disease progression, from a patient treated with ibrutinib. All receptors come from a human donor with chronic lymphocytic leukemia. The CDR3 runs from the conserved cysteine through the conserved F or W. A D gene is named only where the DNA matches it firmly.

v_call	j_call	d_call	cdr3_nt	cdr3_aa
TRBV5-1	TRBJ2-3	NA	TGCGCCAGCAGCTTGATTCTAGAGTCAGATACGCAGTATTTT	CASSLILESDTQYF
TRBV19	TRBJ2-7	TRBD1	TGTGCCAGTAGTAAGACAGGGGTTGGGTCCTACGAGCAGTACTTC	CASSKTGVGSYEQYF
TRBV29-1	TRBJ2-5	TRBD1	TGCAGCGTTGAAGTCAGGGGGCGCGGGGAGACCCAGTACTTC	CSVEVRGRGETQYF
TRBV18	TRBJ2-3	NA	TGTGCCAGCTCTAAAACGGAACTAATCACAGATACGCAGTATTTT	CASSKTELITDTQYF
TRBV29-1	TRBJ1-1	NA	TGCAGCGCAGGCCGGAACACTGAAGCTTTCTTT	CSAGRNTEAFF
TRBV6-4	TRBJ2-3	NA	TGTGCCAGCAGTGACTCGAGACTGGGATACCTTAACTTT	CASSDSRLGYLNF
TRBV6-1	TRBJ2-7	NA	TGTGCCAGCAGATATGGGACCACCTCCTACGAGCAGTACTTC	CASRYGTTSYEQYF
TRBV4-1	TRBJ2-7	NA	TGCGCCAGCAGCCCCAGAGGGATTTCTGGCTACGAGCAGTACTTC	CASSPRGISGYEQYF
TRBV4-2	TRBJ1-2	TRBD1	TGTGCCAGCAGCCGCCGACCCGGGACAGGGATTAAGAACTATGGCTACACCTTC	CASSRRPGTGIKNYGYTF
TRBV5-1	TRBJ1-4	TRBD1	TGCGCCAGCAGCCCTGGACAGGGCGGTGAAAAACTGTTTTTT	CASSPGQGGEKLFF